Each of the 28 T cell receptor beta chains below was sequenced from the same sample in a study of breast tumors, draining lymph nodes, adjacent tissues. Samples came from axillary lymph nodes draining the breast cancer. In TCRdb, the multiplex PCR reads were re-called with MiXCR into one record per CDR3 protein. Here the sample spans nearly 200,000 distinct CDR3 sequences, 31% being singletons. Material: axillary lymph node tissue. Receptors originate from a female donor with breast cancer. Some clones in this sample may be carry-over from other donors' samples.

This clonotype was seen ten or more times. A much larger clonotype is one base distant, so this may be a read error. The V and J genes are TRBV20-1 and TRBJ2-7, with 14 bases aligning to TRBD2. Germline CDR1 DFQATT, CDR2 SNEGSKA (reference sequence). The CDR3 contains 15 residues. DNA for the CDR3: TGCAGTGCCACCGGGACTAGCGGGGGCCCCTACGGGCAGTACTTC. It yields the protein CSATGTSGGPYGQYF.

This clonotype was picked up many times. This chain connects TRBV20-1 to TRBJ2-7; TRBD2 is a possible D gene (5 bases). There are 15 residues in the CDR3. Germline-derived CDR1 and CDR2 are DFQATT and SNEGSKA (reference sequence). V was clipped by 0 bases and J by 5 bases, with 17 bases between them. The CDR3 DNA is TGCAGTGCTAGAGATCCGGGATCTACCGGCGACGAGCAGTACTTC. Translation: CSARDPGSTGDEQYF.

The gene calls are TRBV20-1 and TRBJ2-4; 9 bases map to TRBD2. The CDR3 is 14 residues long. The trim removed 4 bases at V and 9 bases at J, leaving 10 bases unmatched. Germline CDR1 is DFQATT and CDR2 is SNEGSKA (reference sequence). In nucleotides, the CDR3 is TGCAGTGCTAAAGTGGCGGGAGGGAGGGCCATTCAGTACTTC. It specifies CSAKVAGGRAIQYF.

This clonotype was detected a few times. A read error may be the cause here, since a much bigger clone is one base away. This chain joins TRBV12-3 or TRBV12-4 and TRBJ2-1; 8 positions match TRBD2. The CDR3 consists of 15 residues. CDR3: CASSSTGLGNNERFF. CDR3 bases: TGTGCCAGCAGTTCCACGGGACTAGGGAACAATGAGCGGTTCTTC.

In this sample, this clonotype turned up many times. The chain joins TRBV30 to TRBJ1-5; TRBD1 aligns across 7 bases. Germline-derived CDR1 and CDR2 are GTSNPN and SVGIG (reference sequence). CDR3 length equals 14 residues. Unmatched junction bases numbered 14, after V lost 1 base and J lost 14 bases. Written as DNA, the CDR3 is TGTGCCTGGAGTGACTCCGGGACAGTTGGGAAAGAGCATTTT. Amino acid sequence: CAWSDSGTVGKEHF. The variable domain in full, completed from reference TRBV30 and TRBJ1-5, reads SQTIHQWPATLVQPVGSPLSLECTVEGTSNPNLYWYRQAAGRGLQLLFYSVGIGQISSEVPQNLSASRPQDRQFILSSKKLLLSDSGFYLCAWSDSGTVGKEHFGDGTRLSIL.

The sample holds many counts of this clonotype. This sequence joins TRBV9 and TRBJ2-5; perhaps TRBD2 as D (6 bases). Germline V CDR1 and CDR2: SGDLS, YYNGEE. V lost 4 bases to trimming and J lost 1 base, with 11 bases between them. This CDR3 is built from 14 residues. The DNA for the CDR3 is TGTGCCAGCAGCAGGGGAGCGGGCCAAGAGACCCAGTACTTC. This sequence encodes CASSRGAGQETQYF. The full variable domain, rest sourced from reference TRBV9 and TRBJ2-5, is DSGVTQTPKHLITATGQRVTLRCSPRSGDLSVYWYQQSLDQGLQFLIQYYNGEERAKGNILERFSAQQFPDLHSELNLSSLELGDSALYFCASSRGAGQETQYFGPGTRLLVL.

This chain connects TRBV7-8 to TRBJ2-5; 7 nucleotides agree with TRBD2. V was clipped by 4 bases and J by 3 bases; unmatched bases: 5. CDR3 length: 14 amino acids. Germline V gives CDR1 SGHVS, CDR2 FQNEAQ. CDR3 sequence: CASSSGLGEETQYF. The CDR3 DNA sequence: TGTGCCAGCAGCTCCGGACTAGGGGAAGAGACCCAGTACTTC.

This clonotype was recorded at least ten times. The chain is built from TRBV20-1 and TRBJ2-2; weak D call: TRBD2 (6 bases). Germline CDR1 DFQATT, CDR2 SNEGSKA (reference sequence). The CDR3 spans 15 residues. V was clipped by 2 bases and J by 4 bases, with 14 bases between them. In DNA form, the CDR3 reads TGCAGTGCTAGAAGTCCCCTGGGAGGCACCGGGGAGCTGTTTTTT. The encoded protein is CSARSPLGGTGELFF.

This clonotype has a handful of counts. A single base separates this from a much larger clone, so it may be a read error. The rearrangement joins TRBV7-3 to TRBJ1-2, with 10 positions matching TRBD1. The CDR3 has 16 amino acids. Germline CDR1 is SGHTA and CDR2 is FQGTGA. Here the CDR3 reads CASSFPRDRGTYGHTF. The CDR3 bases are TGTGCCAGCAGCTTCCCCCGGGACAGGGGCACCTATGGCCACACCTTC.

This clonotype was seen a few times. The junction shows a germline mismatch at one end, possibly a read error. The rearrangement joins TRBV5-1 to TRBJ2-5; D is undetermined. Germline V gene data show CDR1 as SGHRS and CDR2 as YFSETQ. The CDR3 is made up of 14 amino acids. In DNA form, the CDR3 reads TGCGCCAGCAGCTTGCCGTCCACCCAAGACACCCAGTACTTC. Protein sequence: CASSLPSTQDTQYF.

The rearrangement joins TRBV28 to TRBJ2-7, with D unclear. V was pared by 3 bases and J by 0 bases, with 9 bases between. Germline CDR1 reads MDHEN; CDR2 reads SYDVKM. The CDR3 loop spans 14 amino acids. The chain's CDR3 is CASSLTRSSYEQYF. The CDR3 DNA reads TGTGCCAGCAGTTTGACAAGGAGCTCCTACGAGCAGTACTTC.

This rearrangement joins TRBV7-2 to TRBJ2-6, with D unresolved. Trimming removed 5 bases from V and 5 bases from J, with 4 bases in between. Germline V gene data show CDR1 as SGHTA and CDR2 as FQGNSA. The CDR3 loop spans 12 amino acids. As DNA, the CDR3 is TGTGCCAGCAGCAGCCGGGCCAACGTCCTGACTTTC. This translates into CASSSRANVLTF. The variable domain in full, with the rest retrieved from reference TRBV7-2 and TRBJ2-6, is GAGVSQSPSNKVTEKGKDVELRCDPISGHTALYWYRQSLGQGLEFLIYFQGNSAPDKSGLPSDRFSAERTGGSVSTLTIQRTQQEDSAVYLCASSSRANVLTFGAGSRLTVL.

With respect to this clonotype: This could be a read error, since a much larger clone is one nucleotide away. CDR3 sequence (DNA): TGTGCCAGCAACTTGGATGTGTCTAGCGGGGGATTGCGATTCTTC. Its protein is CASNLDVSSGGLRFF. The rearrangement links TRBV5-5 to TRBJ2-1, with 10 bases lining up with TRBD2. CDR1 and CDR2 (germline): SGHKS, YYEKEE (reference sequence). The CDR3 has 15 residues.

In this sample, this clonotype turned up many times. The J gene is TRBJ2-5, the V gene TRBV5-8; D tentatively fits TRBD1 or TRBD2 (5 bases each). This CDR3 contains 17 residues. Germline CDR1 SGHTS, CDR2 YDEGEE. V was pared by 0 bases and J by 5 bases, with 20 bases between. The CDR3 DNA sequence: TGTGCCAGCAGCTTGGGCGGAAGGGGTCCCCCGGGGGAGACCCAGTACTTC. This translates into CASSLGGRGPPGETQYF.

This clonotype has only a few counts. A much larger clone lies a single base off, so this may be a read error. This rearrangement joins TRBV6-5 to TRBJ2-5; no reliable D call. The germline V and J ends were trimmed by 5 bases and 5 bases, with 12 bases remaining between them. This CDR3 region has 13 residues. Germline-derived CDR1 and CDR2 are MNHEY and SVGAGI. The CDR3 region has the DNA TGTGCCAGCAGTCCCCGCCGCGAGGAGACCCAGTACTTC. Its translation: CASSPRREETQYF.

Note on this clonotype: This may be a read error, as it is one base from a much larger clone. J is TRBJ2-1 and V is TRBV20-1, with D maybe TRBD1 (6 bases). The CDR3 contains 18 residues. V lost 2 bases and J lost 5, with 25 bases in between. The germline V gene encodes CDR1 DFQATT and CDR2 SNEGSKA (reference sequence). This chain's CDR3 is CSARHEYTQGPPNNEQFF. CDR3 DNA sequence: TGCAGTGCTAGACATGAATACACTCAGGGGCCGCCCAACAATGAGCAGTTCTTC.

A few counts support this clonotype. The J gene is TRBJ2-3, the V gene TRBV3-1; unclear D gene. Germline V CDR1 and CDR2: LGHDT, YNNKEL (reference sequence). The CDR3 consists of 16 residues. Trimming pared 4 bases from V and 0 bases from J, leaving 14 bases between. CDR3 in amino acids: CASSRRFGTSTDTQYF. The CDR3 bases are TGTGCCAGCAGCCGGCGATTCGGAACTAGCACAGATACGCAGTATTTT.

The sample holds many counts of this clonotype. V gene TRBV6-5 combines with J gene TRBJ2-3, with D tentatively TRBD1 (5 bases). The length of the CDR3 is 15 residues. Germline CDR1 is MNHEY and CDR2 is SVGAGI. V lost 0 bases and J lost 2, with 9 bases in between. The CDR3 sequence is CASSYSGRYTDTQYF. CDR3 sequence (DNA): TGTGCCAGCAGTTACTCGGGGCGGTACACAGATACGCAGTATTTT.

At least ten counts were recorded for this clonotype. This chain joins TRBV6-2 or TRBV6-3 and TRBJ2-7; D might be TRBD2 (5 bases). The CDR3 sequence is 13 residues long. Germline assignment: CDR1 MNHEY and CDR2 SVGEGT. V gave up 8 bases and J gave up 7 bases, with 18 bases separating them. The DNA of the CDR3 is TGTGCCAGCGCCCGGGGAACCTCGGGAGAGCAGTACTTC. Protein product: CASARGTSGEQYF.

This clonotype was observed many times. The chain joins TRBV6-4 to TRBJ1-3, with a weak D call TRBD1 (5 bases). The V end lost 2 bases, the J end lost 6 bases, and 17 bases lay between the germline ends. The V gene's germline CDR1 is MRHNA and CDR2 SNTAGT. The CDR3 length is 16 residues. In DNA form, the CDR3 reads TGTGCCAGCAGTGACAGGAGGCCGGGGGACGAAAACACCATATATTTT. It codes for CASSDRRPGDENTIYF.

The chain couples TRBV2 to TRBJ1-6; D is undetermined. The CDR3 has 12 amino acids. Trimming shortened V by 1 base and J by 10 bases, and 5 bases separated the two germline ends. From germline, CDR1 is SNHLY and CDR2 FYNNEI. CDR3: CASSEDWSPLHF. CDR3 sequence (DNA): TGTGCCAGCAGTGAAGATTGGTCACCCCTCCACTTT. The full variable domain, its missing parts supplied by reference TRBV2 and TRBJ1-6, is EPEVTQTPSHQVTQMGQEVILRCVPISNHLYFYWYRQILGQKVEFLVSFYNNEISEKSEIFDDQFSVERPDGSNFTLKIRSTKLEDSAMYFCASSEDWSPLHFGNGTRLTVT.

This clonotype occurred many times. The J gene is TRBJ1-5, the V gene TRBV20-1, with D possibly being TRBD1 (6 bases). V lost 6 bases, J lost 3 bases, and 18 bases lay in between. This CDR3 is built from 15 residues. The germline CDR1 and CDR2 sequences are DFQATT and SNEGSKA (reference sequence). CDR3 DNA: TGCAGTGCCACCCGTGAGGGGGTATCCAATCAGCCCCAGCATTTT. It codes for CSATREGVSNQPQHF.

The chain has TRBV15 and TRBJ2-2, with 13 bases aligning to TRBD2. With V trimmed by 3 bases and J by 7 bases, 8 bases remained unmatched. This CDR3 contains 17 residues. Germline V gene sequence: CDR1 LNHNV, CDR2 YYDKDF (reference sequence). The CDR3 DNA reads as TGTGCCACCAGCAGGGGAGGACTAGCGGGAGTTATCGGGGAGCTGTTTTTT. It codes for CATSRGGLAGVIGELFF.

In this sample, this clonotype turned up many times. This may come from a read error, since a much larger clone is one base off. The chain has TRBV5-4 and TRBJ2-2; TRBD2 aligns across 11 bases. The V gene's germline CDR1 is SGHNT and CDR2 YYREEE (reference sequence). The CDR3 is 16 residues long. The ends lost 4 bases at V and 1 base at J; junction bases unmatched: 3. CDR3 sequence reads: CASSTGTSGNTGELFF. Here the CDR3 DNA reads TGTGCCAGCAGCACCGGGACTAGCGGGAACACCGGGGAGCTGTTTTTT.

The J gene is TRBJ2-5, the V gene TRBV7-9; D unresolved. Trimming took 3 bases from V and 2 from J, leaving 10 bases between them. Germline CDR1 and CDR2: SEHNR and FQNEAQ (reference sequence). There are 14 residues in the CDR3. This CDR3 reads CASSLDIGQETQYF. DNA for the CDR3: TGTGCCAGCAGCTTGGATATCGGGCAAGAGACCCAGTACTTC.

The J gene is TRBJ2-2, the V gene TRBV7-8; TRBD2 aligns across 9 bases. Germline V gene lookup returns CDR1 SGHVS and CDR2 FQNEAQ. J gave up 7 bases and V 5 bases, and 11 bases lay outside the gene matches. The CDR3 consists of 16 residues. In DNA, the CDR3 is TGTGCCAGCAGCAAGACTAGCGGACGAACAGACGGGGAGCTGTTTTTT. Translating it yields CASSKTSGRTDGELFF.

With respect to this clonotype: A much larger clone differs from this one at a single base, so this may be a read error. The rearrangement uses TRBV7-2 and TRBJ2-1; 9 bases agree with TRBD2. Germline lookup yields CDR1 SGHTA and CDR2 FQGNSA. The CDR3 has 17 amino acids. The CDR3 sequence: CASSLSPSGDSYNQQFF. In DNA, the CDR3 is TGTGCCAGCAGCTTATCACCTAGCGGGGACTCCTACAATCAGCAGTTCTTC.

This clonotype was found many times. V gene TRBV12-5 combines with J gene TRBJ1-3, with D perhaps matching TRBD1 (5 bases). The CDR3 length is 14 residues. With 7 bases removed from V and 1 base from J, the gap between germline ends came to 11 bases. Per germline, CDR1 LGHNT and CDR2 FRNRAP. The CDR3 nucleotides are TGTGCTAGTGCCACGACAGAGTCTGGAAACACCATATATTTT. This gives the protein CASATTESGNTIYF.